These 16 T cell receptor beta chains came from one sample sequenced in a study of blood T cell repertoires in COVID-19. Sequenced by immunoSEQ multiplex PCR; TCRdb stores in-frame clones only, minus some. The sample has roughly 200,000 clones; around 86% are singletons. The specimen sequenced was peripheral blood. The receptors shown here come from a man older than 75 with acute or convalescent COVID-19.

The chain links TRBV6-2 or TRBV6-3 to TRBJ2-7; TRBD2 matches 9 bases. The junction had 8 bases not matched to a gene; V was cut back by 0 bases and J by 5 bases. CDR3 length equals 16 residues. CDR1 is MNHEY, CDR2 SVGEGT, per germline. The CDR3 region is CASSYSTAGGPHEQYV. The CDR3, as DNA: TGTGCCAGCAGTTACTCGACCGCGGGAGGGCCTCACGAGCAGTACGTC.

This chain joins TRBV2 and TRBJ1-1; 9 nucleotides line up with TRBD1. This CDR3 has 14 amino acids. The V and J ends lost 8 bases and 3 bases, in that order; junction bases with no gene match: 7. Looked up from germline, CDR1 is SNHLY and CDR2 is FYNNEI. This CDR3 reads CASGRTGVDTEAFF. The CDR3 bases are TGTGCCAGCGGAAGGACAGGGGTGGACACTGAAGCTTTCTTT.

The chain employs TRBV11-3 and TRBJ2-7; D gene uncertain. V lost 5 bases, J lost 3 bases, and 17 bases lay in between. This CDR3 has 15 amino acids. Germline V gives CDR1 SGHNT, CDR2 YENEEA. The CDR3 DNA sequence: TGTGCCAGCAGCCTCCCCCTTTATGAGGACTACGAGCAGTACGTC. Translated: CASSLPLYEDYEQYV.

This chain uses TRBV25-1 with TRBJ1-5, with 10 bases aligning to TRBD1. CDR1 and CDR2 (germline): MGHDK, SYGVNS. The junction had 4 bases not matched to a gene; V was cut back by 4 bases and J by 4 bases. This CDR3 region has 15 residues. The CDR3 DNA follows: TGTGCCAGCAGTGCTGAGGGACAGGGGAATCAGCCCCAGCATTTT. Its protein product is CASSAEGQGNQPQHF.

The chain combines TRBV19 with TRBJ1-5, with D perhaps matching TRBD1 (5 bases). Germline values: CDR1 LNHDA, CDR2 SQIVND (reference sequence). Trimming pared 10 bases from V and 0 bases from J, leaving 16 bases between. The CDR3 is made up of 15 amino acids. The CDR3 sequence: CATTAGWSSNQPQHF. The CDR3 DNA follows: TGTGCCACCACGGCAGGGTGGAGTAGCAATCAGCCCCAGCATTTT.

The V gene is TRBV18, the J gene TRBJ1-1; 7 nucleotides match TRBD1. J was trimmed by 3 bases and V by 4 bases; bases with no gene match: 5. The germline V gene encodes CDR1 KGHSH and CDR2 LQKENI. CDR3 length: 14 residues. The CDR3 bases are TGTGCCAGCTCACAGGGACAGCTCTACACTGAAGCTTTCTTT. The encoded protein is CASSQGQLYTEAFF. Full variable domain (outside the CDR3, taken from reference TRBV18 and TRBJ1-1): NAGVMQNPRHLVRRRGQEARLRCSPMKGHSHVYWYRQLPEEGLKFMVYLQKENIIDESGMPKERFSAEFPKEGPSILRIQQVVRGDSAAYFCASSQGQLYTEAFFGQGTRLTVV.

The gene calls are TRBV4-1 and TRBJ1-2; no clear D gene. The germline gives CDR1 MGHRA, CDR2 YSYEKL. The CDR3 runs 15 residues. V was shortened by 0 bases and J by 2 bases, with 10 bases between the two germline ends. The CDR3 DNA follows: TGCGCCAGCAGCCAAGAACCGGGTTTGAACTATGGCTACACCTTC. Its translation is CASSQEPGLNYGYTF.

The rearrangement links TRBV19 to TRBJ2-5; 11 bases map to TRBD2. Trimming cost V 6 bases and J 0 bases; bases outside gene matches: 3. The germline gives CDR1 LNHDA, CDR2 SQIVND (reference sequence). This CDR3 is 15 amino acids long. The CDR3 is CASRTSGSHQETQYF. DNA for the CDR3: TGTGCCAGTAGAACTAGCGGGAGCCACCAAGAGACCCAGTACTTC.

The rearrangement links TRBV4-2 to TRBJ2-2; 10 bases match TRBD1. J was trimmed by 0 bases and V by 3 bases; bases with no gene match: 1. The CDR3 runs to 16 residues. Germline V lookup: CDR1 LGHNA, CDR2 YNFKEQ. The CDR3 nucleotides are TGTGCCAGCAGCCAGGGACAGGGGACGAACACCGGGGAGCTGTTTTTT. Translated: CASSQGQGTNTGELFF.

V and J are TRBV2 and TRBJ2-3; D may be TRBD2 (7 bases). Germline CDR1 and CDR2: SNHLY and FYNNEI. Between the trimmed V and J ends, which lost 8 bases and 4 bases, there was a span of 13 bases. The CDR3 extends over 13 amino acids. The CDR3 DNA sequence: TGTGCCAGCGGGGAGGGGGGCCCAGATACGCAGTATTTT. Amino acids: CASGEGGPDTQYF.

To note about this clone: This specimen includes other DNA sequences encoding the same CDR3. The rearrangement uses TRBV19 and TRBJ1-1; weak D call: TRBD1 (6 bases). The germline V gene has CDR1 LNHDA and CDR2 SQIVND (reference sequence). With 6 bases removed from V and 0 bases from J, the gap between germline ends came to 11 bases. The CDR3 extends over 14 amino acids. CDR3 bases: TGTGCCAGTAGAAGGGACACTTTGAACACTGAAGCTTTCTTT. Its translation: CASRRDTLNTEAFF. Full variable domain (remainder filled in from reference TRBV19 and TRBJ1-1): DGGITQSPKYLFRKEGQNVTLSCEQNLNHDAMYWYRQDPGQGLRLIYYSQIVNDFQKGDIAEGYSVSREKKESFPLTVTSAQKNPTAFYLCASRRDTLNTEAFFGQGTRLTVV.

The rearrangement uses TRBV10-3 and TRBJ2-7, with 8 bases that match TRBD1. Germline V gene sequence: CDR1 ENHRY, CDR2 SYGVKD. V lost 11 bases, J lost 3 bases, and 9 bases stayed unmatched. The CDR3 extends over 13 amino acids. The CDR3 protein is CAASGTGLYEQYF. The CDR3 DNA reads TGTGCCGCCTCCGGGACAGGACTCTACGAGCAGTACTTC.

The J gene is TRBJ1-1, the V gene TRBV27; D is undetermined. Germline V lookup: CDR1 MNHEY, CDR2 SMNVEV (reference sequence). Trimming stripped 1 base from V and 1 base from J, with 7 bases between. The CDR3 runs to 14 residues. CDR3 sequence (DNA): TGTGCCAGCAGTTTATTTCTAGGGAACACTGAAGCTTTCTTT. Protein product: CASSLFLGNTEAFF.

This clone was detected only a few times. The chain couples TRBV7-9 to TRBJ2-7; 12 nucleotides align to TRBD1. CDR3 length equals 16 residues. The V and J ends lost 5 bases and 3 bases, in that order; junction bases with no gene match: 8. The germline V gene has CDR1 SEHNR and CDR2 FQNEAQ (reference sequence). The CDR3 sequence: CASSPPWDRGLYEQYF. The DNA of the CDR3 is TGTGCCAGCAGCCCACCTTGGGACAGGGGGCTCTACGAGCAGTACTTC.

This chain connects TRBV19 to TRBJ2-5; 9 positions agree with TRBD1. CDR1 LNHDA and CDR2 SQIVND come from the germline V gene (reference sequence). The CDR3 runs to 13 residues. Trimming took 7 bases from V and 5 from J; bases not matched to a gene: 5. CDR3 region: CASKGQGSETQYF. CDR3 sequence (DNA): TGTGCCAGTAAGGGACAGGGATCGGAGACCCAGTACTTC.

The chain has TRBV7-8 and TRBJ2-7; 11 bases map to TRBD2. Germline CDR1 is SGHVS and CDR2 is FQNEAQ. The trim removed 1 base at V and 8 bases at J, leaving 4 bases unmatched. This CDR3 has 14 amino acids. For the CDR3, the DNA is TGTGCCAGCAGCTTAGGGGGACTAGCGGCAAAGCAGTACTTC. This codes for CASSLGGLAAKQYF.